Sequencing of this T cell receptor (beta chain) was carried out in a study of blood T cell repertoires in COVID-19. Across the study: Collection of acute and convalescent COVID-19 samples took place in the United States, Italy and Spain.

Original data processing: Quantification of nucleated cells was approximated via reference gene primer amplification. Clones were sequenced by immunoSEQ multiplex PCR, and TCRdb holds only the in-frame ones, with some missing. V and J calls plus clone size are reproduced from that table; the DNA served to infer D and trimming. The table records 58,000 or so clones, around 81% of them present only once. CDR3 size: 14 residues. From germline, CDR1 is KGHSH and CDR2 LQKENI. The V gene lost 5 bases and the J gene lost 2 bases, with 12 bases spanning the gap. Input material: peripheral blood. This chain joins TRBV18 and TRBJ1-1; D is unresolved. The sequence was collected from a human donor in a cohort sampled during active COVID-19. The CDR3 sequence is CASSFSRANTEAFF. CDR3 nucleotide sequence: TGTGCCAGCTCATTCTCGCGGGCAAACACTGAAGCTTTCTTT.